A selection of T cell receptor beta chains follows, all from one sample in a study of OX40 agonist ivuxolimab in advanced cancers. Using immunoSEQ multiplex PCR, the repertoire was profiled, and TCRdb retains in-frame clones only, with some absent. The repertoire has tens of thousands of clones, about four fifths of them found once; the top ten carry around 8%. The source material was CD4+ or CD8+ T cells sorted from blood, sampled in a trial of the OX40 agonist ivuxolimab. These receptors came from an adult with an advanced solid tumor such as melanoma, head and neck, liver or kidney cancer. Each CDR3 is given without its conserved first and last residue. D genes are given only for firm matches. Clone size is given for some rows only: seen once, a few or many times, or a class if the clone is expanded.

TRBV4-2	-	TRBJ2-2	-	ASSQVRGELF
TRBV11-2	-	TRBJ1-1	-	ASSKTSNTEAF
TRBV9	TRBD2	TRBJ2-1	-	ASSAVAGVSYNEQF
TRBV29-1	TRBD1	TRBJ1-2	-	SVEMDRDYGYT
TRBV10-3	TRBD2	TRBJ2-5	-	AISVAGQETQY
TRBV29-1	-	TRBJ2-7	-	SVPGPNYEQY
TRBV28	TRBD1	TRBJ2-3	-	ASGFGTGTDTQY
TRBV10-1	-	TRBJ1-6	-	ASSESGHGSNSPLH
TRBV19	TRBD1	TRBJ1-2	-	ASSLPGQRNYGYT
TRBV19	-	TRBJ2-2	few	ASSIDGRRNTGELF
TRBV9	TRBD1	TRBJ1-2	-	ASSERGQGYGYT